This T cell receptor (beta chain) was recorded in a study of control samples from healthy donors and cancer patients. Method: immunoSEQ multiplex PCR; TCRdb's copy keeps in-frame clones and lacks some. The sample records 150,000 to 200,000 clones, 90% being singletons. The TCR sequence derives from a woman aged 45-59 years in good health. The specimen was blood.

CDR3 in amino acids: CASSIAGTTSGANVLTF. CDR3 bases: TGTGCCAGCAGTATTGCCGGGACCACTTCTGGGGCCAACGTCCTGACTTTC. The genes are TRBV2 and TRBJ2-6, with D tentatively TRBD1 or TRBD2 (5 bases each). The CDR3 is made up of 17 amino acids. The ends were cut back, 5 bases at V and 1 base at J, with 15 bases in the middle. In germline, CDR1 is SNHLY, CDR2 FYNNEI.